This T cell receptor beta chain stems from a study of response to subunit inactivated influenza vaccine. TCRdb independently ran MiXCR on the RT-PCR reads; one entry per CDR3 protein. This table has hundreds of thousands of distinct CDR3 sequences, approximately 17% appearing once. This clonotype appeared a few times. This TCR came from a man aged 50 to 60 who received an inactivated influenza vaccine. The sequences come from PBMCs from blood, collected approximately 5 days after vaccination.

The CDR3 sequence: CSAARLAGGANVLTF. The CDR3 DNA follows: TGCAGTGCCGCGCGATTAGCGGGTGGGGCCAACGTCCTGACTTTC. The gene calls are TRBV20-1 and TRBJ2-6; 7 bases align to TRBD2. With V trimmed by 6 bases and J by 3 bases, 8 bases remained unmatched. Germline V gives CDR1 DFQATT, CDR2 SNEGSKA (reference sequence). CDR3 length: 15 amino acids.